This is a list of T cell receptor beta chains from one sample in a study of blood T cell repertoires in COVID-19. Sequenced by immunoSEQ multiplex PCR; TCRdb stores in-frame clones only, minus some. Of about 120,000 clones listed, 65% to 90% are singletons. The sample consisted of peripheral blood. The receptors stem from a woman between 55 and 75 years old with acute or convalescent COVID-19. Both conserved end residues are part of each CDR3. A D gene is named only where the DNA matches it firmly. Size tells how often a clone was seen (once, few, many) or the class of an expanded clone, and some rows leave it out.

clone size | D gene | J gene | V gene | CDR3 protein | CDR3 DNA
. | TRBD2 | TRBJ2-2 | TRBV29-1 | CSVEGASGRRGGELFF | TGCAGCGTTGAAGGGGCTAGCGGGCGGAGGGGCGGGGAGCTGTTTTTT
. | TRBD1 | TRBJ1-1 | TRBV4-1 | CASSHRQGEGEAFF | TGCGCCAGCAGCCACCGACAGGGAGAAGGGGAAGCTTTCTTT
. | TRBD1 | TRBJ1-4 | TRBV12-3/TRBV12-4 | CASRRTGSEKLFF | TGTGCCAGCAGGCGGACAGGGTCGGAAAAACTGTTTTTT
. | . | TRBJ2-1 | TRBV10-3 | CAISDQGGYNEQFF | TGTGCCATCAGTGACCAGGGGGGCTACAATGAGCAGTTCTTC
. | TRBD1 | TRBJ1-2 | TRBV24-1 | CATSDPGQGDGYGYTF | TGTGCCACCAGTGACCCGGGACAGGGGGACGGCTATGGCTACACCTTC
. | . | TRBJ1-2 | TRBV27 | CASSLSRANYGYTF | TGTGCCAGCAGTTTATCTCGAGCTAACTATGGCTACACCTTC
. | . | TRBJ1-6 | TRBV5-4 | CASSLGTSRSNSPLHF | TGTGCCAGCAGCTTGGGAACCAGTCGTTCAAATTCACCCCTCCACTTT
. | . | TRBJ1-4 | TRBV3-1/TRBV3-2 | CASSSDPLDSNEKLFF | TGTGCCAGCAGCTCCGACCCCCTGGACAGTAATGAAAAACTGTTTTTT
. | TRBD1 | TRBJ2-3 | TRBV11-3 | CASSLGTGAHTDTDTQYF | TGTGCCAGCAGTCTAGGGACAGGAGCACATACTGACACAGATACGCAGTATTTT
. | TRBD1 | TRBJ1-2 | TRBV27 | CASSAGTGGFGYTF | TGTGCCAGCAGTGCCGGGACAGGGGGTTTTGGCTACACCTTC
. | . | TRBJ1-3 | TRBV3-1/TRBV3-2 | CASSGLPGNTIYF | TGTGCCAGCAGCGGGCTCCCTGGAAACACCATATATTTT
. | TRBD1 | TRBJ2-7 | TRBV4-1 | CASSQDFDRVYEQYF | TGCGCCAGCAGCCAAGATTTCGACAGGGTCTACGAGCAGTACTTC
. | TRBD1 | TRBJ2-2 | TRBV5-1 | CASSRVQGAGELFF | TGCGCCAGCAGCCGAGTCCAGGGGGCCGGGGAGCTGTTTTTT
. | . | TRBJ1-2 | TRBV24-1 | CATSGDLSSNGYTF | TGTGCCACCAGCGGGGATCTATCGTCGAATGGCTACACCTTC
. | . | TRBJ1-5 | TRBV6-2/TRBV6-3 | CASSYIPGSNQPQHF | TGTGCCAGCAGTTACATACCAGGCAGCAATCAGCCCCAGCATTTT
. | . | TRBJ2-3 | TRBV27 | CASSLSTRVSTDTQYF | TGTGCCAGCAGTTTATCGACCAGGGTTTCCACAGATACGCAGTATTTT
. | . | TRBJ1-6 | TRBV13 | CASSSTAGESPLHF | TGTGCCAGCAGCTCTACCGCAGGGGAATCACCCCTCCACTTT
. | . | TRBJ2-6 | TRBV30 | CAYLGGEGPQGSGANVLTF | TGTGCCTACCTCGGAGGGGAAGGCCCCCAGGGCTCTGGGGCCAACGTCCTGACTTTC
. | TRBD1 | TRBJ2-3 | TRBV2 | CASSGGQSHTQYF | TGTGCCAGCAGTGGGGGACAGTCGCATACGCAGTATTTT
. | TRBD1 | TRBJ2-5 | TRBV29-1 | CSVEDSLQGVRYF | TGCAGCGTTGAAGATTCATTACAGGGGGTACGGTACTTC
. | . | TRBJ2-1 | TRBV7-8 | CASSLFGGTYNEQFF | TGTGCCAGCAGCCTTTTTGGGGGGACGTACAATGAGCAGTTCTTC
. | . | TRBJ2-7 | TRBV28 | CASSLSGRNEQYF | TGTGCCAGCAGTTTATCAGGGAGGAACGAGCAGTACTTC
. | . | TRBJ2-2 | TRBV24-1 | CATSDGGFHTGELFF | TGTGCCACCAGTGATGGAGGGTTTCACACCGGGGAGCTGTTTTTT
once | . | TRBJ2-1 | TRBV28 | CASSPPRESGEQFF | TGTGCCAGCAGTCCCCCTCGGGAGTCCGGTGAGCAGTTCTTC
. | TRBD1 | TRBJ2-7 | TRBV6-5 | CASSPGTVKREQYF | TGTGCCAGCAGCCCCGGGACAGTAAAGCGCGAGCAGTACTTC
few | . | TRBJ1-1 | TRBV5-1 | CASSSPTKKDRMNTEAFF | TGCGCCAGCAGCTCGCCAACTAAGAAGGACAGAATGAACACTGAAGCTTTCTTT
. | . | TRBJ1-6 | TRBV7-2 | CASSLVPGVFNSPLHF | TGTGCCAGCAGCTTAGTGCCGGGGGTGTTCAATTCACCCCTCCACTTT